This TCR beta chain derives from a study of cytomegalovirus exposure and HLA in healthy donors. Whole-study results and caveats: Some TCR beta chains (about 170 of them) were listed as cytomegalovirus-associated. In vitro testing confirmed a few CMV-associated chains as specific for CMV antigens. In the approximately 120 validation repertoires, a later analysis found that first-cohort TCR clusters tended to co-occur.

In regard to this clone: Antigen unknown.

CDR3 length equals 14 residues. Per the germline V gene, CDR1 is MNHEY and CDR2 is SVGAGI. V was pared by 6 bases and J by 1 base, with 6 bases of the junction left unmatched. Libraries were prepared by immunoSEQ multiplex PCR; TCRdb keeps only in-frame clonotypes and omits some of them. The sample consists of more than 250,000 clones, 75% to 90% of them appearing once. The donors were members of the roughly 120-subject validation cohort (separate from the approximately 650-subject first cohort). The clonotype originates from a woman younger than 30 in good health and CMV-seronegative. Input material: PBMCs. This sequence joins TRBV6-5 and TRBJ2-7; 7 bases fit TRBD1. The CDR3 here is CASREPGQSYEQYF. CDR3 nucleotide sequence: TGTGCCAGCAGAGAACCGGGACAGTCCTACGAGCAGTACTTC.